These T cell receptor beta chains were read from a single sample in a study of T cells after yellow fever vaccination. TCRdb re-derived calls from the 5' RACE reads in MiXCR, one entry per CDR3 protein. The top ten clones hold approximately 3.3% of a sample with 300,000 to 350,000 distinct CDR3 sequences, about 10% of them seen once. The material sequenced was CD4+ T cells sorted from PBMCs, taken 45 days after the yellow fever booster vaccination. These receptors all come from a man between 18 and 35 years old who received the YFV17D yellow fever vaccine. Each CDR3 is given with its conserved first and last residue. D genes are given only for firm matches. Not every row has a clone size; where given, it reads once, few, many or a size class.

d_gene: -
abundance: many
v_gene: TRBV5-1
j_gene: TRBJ2-4
CDR3nt: TGCGCCAGCAGCTTGGACAGGGTGAAAAACATTCAGTACTTC
CDR3aa: CASSLDRVKNIQYF

d_gene: -
abundance: few
v_gene: TRBV6-8
j_gene: TRBJ1-2
CDR3nt: TGTGCCAGCAGTTACCCGCGAGACGAAACTAACTATGGCTACACCTTC
CDR3aa: CASSYPRDETNYGYTF

d_gene: -
abundance: -
v_gene: TRBV18
j_gene: TRBJ1-2
CDR3nt: TGTGCCAGCTCAGTCCGGCCCGGCGATGGCTACACCTTC
CDR3aa: CASSVRPGDGYTF

d_gene: -
abundance: many
v_gene: TRBV6-5
j_gene: TRBJ2-5
CDR3nt: TGTGCCAGCAGTCCCGATCCCCCCTGGAACCAAGAGACCCAGTACTTC
CDR3aa: CASSPDPPWNQETQYF

d_gene: -
abundance: few
v_gene: TRBV21-1
j_gene: TRBJ2-5
CDR3nt: TGTGCCAGCAGCCCATATGAAGGGCCGAGAAGGAGGGAGACCCAGTACTTC
CDR3aa: CASSPYEGPRRRETQYF

d_gene: -
abundance: -
v_gene: TRBV7-2
j_gene: TRBJ2-6
CDR3nt: TGTGCCAGCAGCTTAGGCCCGGGAGTCTCTGGGGCCAACGTCCTGACTTTC
CDR3aa: CASSLGPGVSGANVLTF

d_gene: -
abundance: -
v_gene: TRBV28
j_gene: TRBJ2-2
CDR3nt: TGTGCCAGCATTCGGCAGGGGAACACCGGGGAGCTGTTTTTT
CDR3aa: CASIRQGNTGELFF

d_gene: TRBD2
abundance: -
v_gene: TRBV6-2/TRBV6-3
j_gene: TRBJ2-1
CDR3nt: TGTGCCAGCAGTAGGGAGGGGTTCTACAATGAGCAGTTCTTC
CDR3aa: CASSREGFYNEQFF

d_gene: -
abundance: few
v_gene: TRBV21-1
j_gene: TRBJ1-2
CDR3nt: TGTGCCCTTGAGGGGGCAGGCTATGGCTACACCTTC
CDR3aa: CALEGAGYGYTF

d_gene: -
abundance: -
v_gene: TRBV2
j_gene: TRBJ2-1
CDR3nt: TGTGCCAGCAGTCGGACCCGATCGGGCGAGCAGTTCTTC
CDR3aa: CASSRTRSGEQFF

d_gene: -
abundance: -
v_gene: TRBV4-1
j_gene: TRBJ2-5
CDR3nt: TGCGCCAGCAGCCGCTCGGTGGCAATCATTCAAGAGACCCAGTACTTC
CDR3aa: CASSRSVAIIQETQYF

d_gene: -
abundance: few
v_gene: TRBV2
j_gene: TRBJ2-3
CDR3nt: TGTGCCAGCAGTGAATTCCCAACAGATACGCAGTATTTT
CDR3aa: CASSEFPTDTQYF

d_gene: -
abundance: -
v_gene: TRBV10-3
j_gene: TRBJ1-6
CDR3nt: TGTGCCATCAGTGACCAAAGTAAAAATTCACCCCTCCACTTT
CDR3aa: CAISDQSKNSPLHF

d_gene: TRBD1
abundance: many
v_gene: TRBV20-1
j_gene: TRBJ2-3
CDR3nt: TGCAGTGCTAGGGACAGGGGATTAGTAGATACGCAGTATTTT
CDR3aa: CSARDRGLVDTQYF

d_gene: TRBD2
abundance: few
v_gene: TRBV11-3
j_gene: TRBJ2-1
CDR3nt: TGTGCCAGCAGCTTAGAGTCTAGCGGGGGTTTCAATGAGCAGTTCTTC
CDR3aa: CASSLESSGGFNEQFF

d_gene: -
abundance: -
v_gene: TRBV5-1
j_gene: TRBJ2-2
CDR3nt: TGCGCCAGCAGCCAAAACGACGGGTACACCGGGGAGCTGTTTTTT
CDR3aa: CASSQNDGYTGELFF

d_gene: -
abundance: many
v_gene: TRBV6-1
j_gene: TRBJ1-1
CDR3nt: TGTGCCAGCAGTGAATTGGGACCGAACACTGAAGCTTTCTTT
CDR3aa: CASSELGPNTEAFF

d_gene: TRBD1
abundance: -
v_gene: TRBV28
j_gene: TRBJ2-1
CDR3nt: TGTGCCAGGGAACGGGACAGCCACAATGAGCAGTTCTTC
CDR3aa: CARERDSHNEQFF

d_gene: -
abundance: many
v_gene: TRBV20-1
j_gene: TRBJ2-5
CDR3nt: TGCAGTGCTAGGCCGACTAGTGTTCTTTTAGAGACCCAGTACTTC
CDR3aa: CSARPTSVLLETQYF

d_gene: -
abundance: many
v_gene: TRBV12-3/TRBV12-4
j_gene: TRBJ2-3
CDR3nt: TGTGCCAGCAGTTTAATCAGGCAGAAAGGGGATACGCAGTATTTT
CDR3aa: CASSLIRQKGDTQYF

d_gene: -
abundance: -
v_gene: TRBV6-1
j_gene: TRBJ2-3
CDR3nt: TGTGCCAGCGGGGTCGTGGGTTTGGGCACAGATACGCAGTATTTT
CDR3aa: CASGVVGLGTDTQYF

d_gene: TRBD1
abundance: -
v_gene: TRBV20-1
j_gene: TRBJ1-2
CDR3nt: TGCAGTGCTAGAGGCCCGAGGGGGCGAATGGGCTACACCTTC
CDR3aa: CSARGPRGRMGYTF

d_gene: TRBD1
abundance: many
v_gene: TRBV7-2
j_gene: TRBJ1-3
CDR3nt: TGTGCCAGCAGCAACCTTGGACAGGGCGGAAACACCATATATTTT
CDR3aa: CASSNLGQGGNTIYF

d_gene: TRBD1
abundance: -
v_gene: TRBV25-1
j_gene: TRBJ2-7
CDR3nt: TGTGCCAGCAGTCCTCCCGCGGGACAGGGCAGCTCCTACGAGCAGTACTTC
CDR3aa: CASSPPAGQGSSYEQYF

d_gene: -
abundance: -
v_gene: TRBV7-2
j_gene: TRBJ2-5
CDR3nt: TGTGCCAGCAGCTTAGCGCCATGGCGGCTCCAAGAGACCCAGTACTTC
CDR3aa: CASSLAPWRLQETQYF

d_gene: TRBD1
abundance: -
v_gene: TRBV5-1
j_gene: TRBJ1-1
CDR3nt: TGCGCCAGCAGGGTCGCCGGGACAGGAGTCACTGAAGCTTTCTTT
CDR3aa: CASRVAGTGVTEAFF

d_gene: -
abundance: few
v_gene: TRBV20-1
j_gene: TRBJ1-5
CDR3nt: TGCAGTGCTAGAGATACCAACAATCAGCCCCAGCATTTT
CDR3aa: CSARDTNNQPQHF

d_gene: -
abundance: few
v_gene: TRBV4-3
j_gene: TRBJ1-3
CDR3nt: TGCGCCAGCAGCCAAGCTGGCAACTCTGGAAACACCATATATTTT
CDR3aa: CASSQAGNSGNTIYF

d_gene: -
abundance: -
v_gene: TRBV12-3/TRBV12-4
j_gene: TRBJ1-2
CDR3nt: TGTGCCAGTAGCAGGTCCCGGAGTTATGGCTACACCTTC
CDR3aa: CASSRSRSYGYTF

d_gene: TRBD1
abundance: -
v_gene: TRBV19
j_gene: TRBJ1-2
CDR3nt: TGTGCCAGTACCTCACTGGACAGGGCCTATGGCTACACCTTC
CDR3aa: CASTSLDRAYGYTF

d_gene: -
abundance: few
v_gene: TRBV5-1
j_gene: TRBJ1-1
CDR3nt: TGCGCCAGCAGCTTTGGGGGGGAGGACACTGAAGCTTTCTTT
CDR3aa: CASSFGGEDTEAFF

d_gene: -
abundance: -
v_gene: TRBV27
j_gene: TRBJ2-3
CDR3nt: TGTGCCAGCAGTACAAGGGGGGTTAGCACAGATACGCAGTATTTT
CDR3aa: CASSTRGVSTDTQYF

d_gene: -
abundance: few
v_gene: TRBV20-1
j_gene: TRBJ2-3
CDR3nt: TGCAGTGCTAGAGATCCCGGGGGAACAGATACGCAGTATTTT
CDR3aa: CSARDPGGTDTQYF

d_gene: -
abundance: -
v_gene: TRBV27
j_gene: TRBJ2-3
CDR3nt: TGTGCCAGCAGTGCCGACAAGGTGGGGACAGATACGCAGTATTTT
CDR3aa: CASSADKVGTDTQYF

d_gene: TRBD1
abundance: few
v_gene: TRBV27
j_gene: TRBJ1-1
CDR3nt: TGTGCCAGCCATCCCGACAGGGGGCGTAGGGTTCCTGAAGCTTTCTTT
CDR3aa: CASHPDRGRRVPEAFF

d_gene: TRBD1
abundance: few
v_gene: TRBV2
j_gene: TRBJ2-7
CDR3nt: TGTGCCAGCACCCGGGGACAGGCTGTGTCCGAGCAGTACTTC
CDR3aa: CASTRGQAVSEQYF

d_gene: TRBD1
abundance: -
v_gene: TRBV5-1
j_gene: TRBJ1-4
CDR3nt: TGCGCCAGCAGTACGGGACAGGCGATAGGGGAAAAACTGTTTTTT
CDR3aa: CASSTGQAIGEKLFF

d_gene: TRBD2
abundance: -
v_gene: TRBV5-6
j_gene: TRBJ2-1
CDR3nt: TGTGCCAGCAGCTTGATAGCGGGGAATGAGCAGTTCTTC
CDR3aa: CASSLIAGNEQFF

d_gene: -
abundance: -
v_gene: TRBV4-1
j_gene: TRBJ1-6
CDR3nt: TGCGCCAGCAGCCAAGCTGGCCCACACTCCTATAATTCACCCCTCCACTTT
CDR3aa: CASSQAGPHSYNSPLHF

d_gene: -
abundance: -
v_gene: TRBV7-2
j_gene: TRBJ2-5
CDR3nt: TGTGCCAGCAGCGATCCCGGGTCCCAAGAGACCCAGTACTTC
CDR3aa: CASSDPGSQETQYF

d_gene: -
abundance: many
v_gene: TRBV28
j_gene: TRBJ1-5
CDR3nt: TGTGCCAGCAACCCGACACTGCAGCCCCAGCATTTT
CDR3aa: CASNPTLQPQHF

d_gene: -
abundance: few
v_gene: TRBV6-1
j_gene: TRBJ1-5
CDR3nt: TGTGCCAGCAGTGAGGACCTAGATCAGCCCCAGCATTTT
CDR3aa: CASSEDLDQPQHF

d_gene: TRBD1
abundance: -
v_gene: TRBV28
j_gene: TRBJ2-2
CDR3nt: TGTGCCAGCCAGGGGGCGGGAAAGAACACCGGGGAGCTGTTTTTT
CDR3aa: CASQGAGKNTGELFF

d_gene: -
abundance: many
v_gene: TRBV7-6
j_gene: TRBJ2-3
CDR3nt: TGTGCCAGCAGCTTAGACGCGACGGCAGATACGCAGTATTTT
CDR3aa: CASSLDATADTQYF

d_gene: -
abundance: few
v_gene: TRBV4-3
j_gene: TRBJ2-2
CDR3nt: TGCGCCAGCGACCAAGATGGCCCCCTGCTCGCCGGGTCGGGCACCGGGGAGCTGTTTTTT
CDR3aa: CASDQDGPLLAGSGTGELFF

d_gene: -
abundance: many
v_gene: TRBV5-1
j_gene: TRBJ1-5
CDR3nt: TGCGCCAGCAGCTTGGACCCAGGCCAGCAGCCCCAGCATTTT
CDR3aa: CASSLDPGQQPQHF

d_gene: -
abundance: few
v_gene: TRBV7-2
j_gene: TRBJ2-5
CDR3nt: TGTGCCAGCAGCTTAGCGTTCACGGGGGAGACCCAGTACTTC
CDR3aa: CASSLAFTGETQYF

d_gene: -
abundance: few
v_gene: TRBV7-8
j_gene: TRBJ2-5
CDR3nt: TGTGCCAGCGTGCTCATGGGGCAAGAGACCCAGTACTTC
CDR3aa: CASVLMGQETQYF

d_gene: -
abundance: few
v_gene: TRBV27
j_gene: TRBJ2-1
CDR3nt: TGTGCCAGCAGTACGAACCTAGCCGGGGGTGAGCAGTTCTTC
CDR3aa: CASSTNLAGGEQFF

d_gene: -
abundance: few
v_gene: TRBV18
j_gene: TRBJ1-1
CDR3nt: TGTGCCAGCTCACCGATACTCACTGAAGCTTTCTTT
CDR3aa: CASSPILTEAFF

d_gene: -
abundance: -
v_gene: TRBV20-1
j_gene: TRBJ2-7
CDR3nt: TGCAGTGCCCTCCCGGTGACGGCCTACGAGCAGTACTTC
CDR3aa: CSALPVTAYEQYF

d_gene: -
abundance: few
v_gene: TRBV11-2
j_gene: TRBJ2-7
CDR3nt: TGTGCCAGCAGGCGAGAGGGCGGCGAGCAGTACTTC
CDR3aa: CASRREGGEQYF

d_gene: -
abundance: -
v_gene: TRBV6-6
j_gene: TRBJ2-3
CDR3nt: TGTGCCAGCACCCTTCCCACCACAGATACGCAGTATTTT
CDR3aa: CASTLPTTDTQYF

d_gene: TRBD2
abundance: -
v_gene: TRBV20-1
j_gene: TRBJ2-1
CDR3nt: TGCAGTGCGGCTTTAGCGGGGGGGCGCAATGAGCAGTTCTTC
CDR3aa: CSAALAGGRNEQFF

d_gene: -
abundance: -
v_gene: TRBV19
j_gene: TRBJ2-3
CDR3nt: TGTGCCAGTAGTATAGCAGTGGGCAGTTCTAGCACAGATACGCAGTATTTT
CDR3aa: CASSIAVGSSSTDTQYF

d_gene: -
abundance: few
v_gene: TRBV28
j_gene: TRBJ1-2
CDR3nt: TGTGCCAGCAGTTTAGGAGGGGTATCAAATGGCTACACCTTC
CDR3aa: CASSLGGVSNGYTF

d_gene: -
abundance: few
v_gene: TRBV5-1
j_gene: TRBJ1-3
CDR3nt: TGCGCCAGCAGCCTTGGGGGAGGGAGCTCTGGAAACACCATATATTTT
CDR3aa: CASSLGGGSSGNTIYF

d_gene: TRBD1
abundance: -
v_gene: TRBV7-9
j_gene: TRBJ2-2
CDR3nt: TGTGCCAGCAGCCCAGGAGGGACAGGGACGTACACCGGGGAGCTGTTTTTT
CDR3aa: CASSPGGTGTYTGELFF